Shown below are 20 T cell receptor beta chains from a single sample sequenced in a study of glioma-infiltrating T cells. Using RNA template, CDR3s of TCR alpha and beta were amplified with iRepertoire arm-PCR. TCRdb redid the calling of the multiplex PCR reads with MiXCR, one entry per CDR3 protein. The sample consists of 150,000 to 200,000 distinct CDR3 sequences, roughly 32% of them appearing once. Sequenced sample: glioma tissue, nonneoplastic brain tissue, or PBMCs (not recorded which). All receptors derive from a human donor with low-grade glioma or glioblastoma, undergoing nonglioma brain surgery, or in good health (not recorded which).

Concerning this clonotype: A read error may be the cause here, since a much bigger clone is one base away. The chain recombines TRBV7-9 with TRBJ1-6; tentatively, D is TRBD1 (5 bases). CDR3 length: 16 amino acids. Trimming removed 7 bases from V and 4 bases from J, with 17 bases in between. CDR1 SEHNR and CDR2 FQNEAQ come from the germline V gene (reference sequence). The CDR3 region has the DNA TGTGCCAGCATCGAAAAGAGTGGGGGTTATAATTCACCCCTCCACTTT. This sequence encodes CASIEKSGGYNSPLHF.

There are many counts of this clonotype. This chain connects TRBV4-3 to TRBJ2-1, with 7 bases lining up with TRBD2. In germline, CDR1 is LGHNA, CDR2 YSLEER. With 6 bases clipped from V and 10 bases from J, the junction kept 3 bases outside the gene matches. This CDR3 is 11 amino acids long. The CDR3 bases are TGCGCCAGCAGTCGGGGACTAGAGCAGTTCTTC. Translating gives CASSRGLEQFF.

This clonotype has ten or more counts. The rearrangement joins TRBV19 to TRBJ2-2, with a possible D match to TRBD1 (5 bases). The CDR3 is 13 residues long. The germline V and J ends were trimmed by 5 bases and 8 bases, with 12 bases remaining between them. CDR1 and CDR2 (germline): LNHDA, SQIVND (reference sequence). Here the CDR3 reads CASSPTEAGELFF. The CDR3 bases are TGTGCCAGTAGTCCGACAGAAGCTGGGGAGCTGTTTTTT.

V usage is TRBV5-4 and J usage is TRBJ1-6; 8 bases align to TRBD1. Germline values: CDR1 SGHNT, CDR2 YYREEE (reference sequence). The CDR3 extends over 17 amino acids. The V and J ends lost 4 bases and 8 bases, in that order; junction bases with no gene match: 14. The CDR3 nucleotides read TGTGCCAGCAGCCGAGGGGGGGATCGACAGGGGTATTCACCCCTCCACTTT. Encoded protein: CASSRGGDRQGYSPLHF. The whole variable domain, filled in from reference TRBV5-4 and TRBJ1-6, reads ETGVTQSPTHLIKTRGQQVTLRCSSQSGHNTVSWYQQALGQGPQFIFQYYREEENGRGNFPPRFSGLQFPNYSSELNVNALELDDSALYLCASSRGGDRQGYSPLHFGNGTRLTVT.

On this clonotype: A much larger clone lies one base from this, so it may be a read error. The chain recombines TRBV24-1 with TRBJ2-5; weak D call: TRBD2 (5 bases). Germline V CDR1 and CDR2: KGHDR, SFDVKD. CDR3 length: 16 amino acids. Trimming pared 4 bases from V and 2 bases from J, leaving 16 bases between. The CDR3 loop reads CATSDPRTGGQETQYF. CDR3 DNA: TGTGCCACCAGTGACCCACGGACTGGCGGACAAGAGACCCAGTACTTC.

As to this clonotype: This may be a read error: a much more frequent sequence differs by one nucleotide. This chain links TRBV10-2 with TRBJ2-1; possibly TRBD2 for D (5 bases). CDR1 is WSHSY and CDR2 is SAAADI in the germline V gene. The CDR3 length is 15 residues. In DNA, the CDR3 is TGTGCCACTAAATTGGACTCCACTAGTAGTTACGAGCAGTTCTTC. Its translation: CATKLDSTSSYEQFF.

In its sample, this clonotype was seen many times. CDR3 protein: CASSQRRGDREGTDTQYF. As DNA, the CDR3 is TGTGCCAGCAGCCAAAGGCGGGGCGACAGAGAAGGCACAGATACGCAGTATTTT. The J gene is TRBJ2-3, the V gene TRBV7-9, with a tentative D call TRBD2 (6 bases). Trimming stripped 5 bases from V and 1 base from J, with 22 bases between. Germline assignment: CDR1 SEHNR and CDR2 FQNEAQ (reference sequence). The CDR3 is 18 residues long.

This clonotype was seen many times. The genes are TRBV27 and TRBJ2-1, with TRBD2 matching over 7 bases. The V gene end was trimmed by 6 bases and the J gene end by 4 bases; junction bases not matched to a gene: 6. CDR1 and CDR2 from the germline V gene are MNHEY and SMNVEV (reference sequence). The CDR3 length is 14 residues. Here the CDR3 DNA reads TGTGCCAGCAGGGCGAGCGGGATTTACAATGAGCAGTTCTTC. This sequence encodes CASRASGIYNEQFF.

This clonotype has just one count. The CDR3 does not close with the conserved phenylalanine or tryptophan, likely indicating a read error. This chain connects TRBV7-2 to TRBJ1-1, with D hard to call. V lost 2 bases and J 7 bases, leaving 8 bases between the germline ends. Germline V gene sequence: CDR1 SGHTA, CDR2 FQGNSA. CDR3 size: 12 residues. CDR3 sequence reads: CASSLIFHEAFS. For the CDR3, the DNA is TGTGCCAGCAGCTTAATATTCCATGAAGCTTTCTCT.

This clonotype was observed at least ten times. In nucleotides, the CDR3 is TGTGCCAGCAGTTTAACCGGTGGGGCACGCGGTTCACCCCTCCACTTT. The encoded protein is CASSLTGGARGSPLHF. The rearrangement joins TRBV27 to TRBJ1-6; tentatively, D is TRBD1 (5 bases). V dropped 2 bases and J dropped 9 bases, with 17 bases sitting between them. The CDR3 sequence is 16 residues long. The germline V gene has CDR1 MNHEY and CDR2 SMNVEV (reference sequence).

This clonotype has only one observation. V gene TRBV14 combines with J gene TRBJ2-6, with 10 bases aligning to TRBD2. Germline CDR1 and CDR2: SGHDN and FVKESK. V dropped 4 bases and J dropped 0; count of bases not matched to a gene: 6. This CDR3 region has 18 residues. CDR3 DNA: TGTGCCAGCAGCCGACGACTAGCGGGCCCCTCTGGGGCCAACGTCCTGACTTTC. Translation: CASSRRLAGPSGANVLTF.

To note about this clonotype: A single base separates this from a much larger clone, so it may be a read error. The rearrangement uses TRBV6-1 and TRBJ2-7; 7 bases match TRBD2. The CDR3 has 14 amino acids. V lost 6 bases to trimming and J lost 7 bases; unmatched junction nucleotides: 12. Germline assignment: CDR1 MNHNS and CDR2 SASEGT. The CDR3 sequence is CASRLTSVLGEQYF. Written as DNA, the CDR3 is TGTGCCAGCAGACTAACTAGCGTCTTGGGTGAGCAGTACTTC.

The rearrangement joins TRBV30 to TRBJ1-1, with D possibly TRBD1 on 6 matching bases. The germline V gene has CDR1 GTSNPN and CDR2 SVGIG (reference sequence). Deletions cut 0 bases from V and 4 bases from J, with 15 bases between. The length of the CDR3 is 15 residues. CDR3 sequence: CAWSVLRAGATEAFF. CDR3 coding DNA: TGTGCCTGGAGTGTACTCCGGGCAGGGGCCACTGAAGCTTTCTTT.

The CDR3 here is CASSFNSQETQYF. The CDR3 bases are TGTGCCAGCAGCTTTAACAGTCAAGAGACCCAGTACTTC. The chain combines TRBV7-8 with TRBJ2-5; D gene ambiguous. Germline loops: CDR1 SGHVS, CDR2 FQNEAQ. V was trimmed by 3 bases and J by 2 bases, leaving 7 bases between them. The CDR3 totals 13 residues. The full variable domain, its missing parts supplied by reference TRBV7-8 and TRBJ2-5, is GAGVSQSPRYKVAKRGQDVALRCDPISGHVSLFWYQQALGQGPEFLTYFQNEAQLDKSGLPSDRFFAERPEGSVSTLKIQRTQQEDSAVYLCASSFNSQETQYFGPGTRLLVL.

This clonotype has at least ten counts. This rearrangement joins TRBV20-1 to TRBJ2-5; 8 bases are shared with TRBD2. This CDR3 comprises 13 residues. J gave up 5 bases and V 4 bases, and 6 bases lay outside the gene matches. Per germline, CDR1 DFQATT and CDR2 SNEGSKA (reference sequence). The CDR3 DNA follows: TGCAGTGCTAACAGCGGGAGTTGGGAGACCCAGTACTTC. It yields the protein CSANSGSWETQYF.

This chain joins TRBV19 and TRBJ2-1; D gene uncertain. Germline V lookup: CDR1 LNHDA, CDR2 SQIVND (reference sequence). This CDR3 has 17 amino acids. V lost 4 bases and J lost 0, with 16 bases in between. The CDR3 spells CASSTPASPASYNEQFF. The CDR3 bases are TGTGCCAGTAGTACACCGGCTTCCCCGGCCTCCTACAATGAGCAGTTCTTC. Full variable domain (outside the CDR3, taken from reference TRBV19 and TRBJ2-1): DGGITQSPKYLFRKEGQNVTLSCEQNLNHDAMYWYRQDPGQGLRLIYYSQIVNDFQKGDIAEGYSVSREKKESFPLTVTSAQKNPTAFYLCASSTPASPASYNEQFFGPGTRLTVL.

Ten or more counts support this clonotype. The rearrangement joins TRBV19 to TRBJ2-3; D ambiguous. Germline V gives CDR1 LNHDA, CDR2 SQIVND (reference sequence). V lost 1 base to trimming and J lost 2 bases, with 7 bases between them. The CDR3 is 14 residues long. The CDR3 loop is CASSIGSFTDTQYF. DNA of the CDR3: TGTGCCAGTAGTATAGGCAGCTTCACAGATACGCAGTATTTT.

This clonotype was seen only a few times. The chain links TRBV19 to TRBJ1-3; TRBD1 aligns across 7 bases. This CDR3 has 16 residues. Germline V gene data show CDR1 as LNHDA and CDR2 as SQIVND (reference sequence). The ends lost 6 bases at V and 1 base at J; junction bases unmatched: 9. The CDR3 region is CASRDGRTGSGNTIYF. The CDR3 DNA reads TGTGCCAGTAGGGACGGAAGGACAGGATCTGGAAACACCATATATTTT.

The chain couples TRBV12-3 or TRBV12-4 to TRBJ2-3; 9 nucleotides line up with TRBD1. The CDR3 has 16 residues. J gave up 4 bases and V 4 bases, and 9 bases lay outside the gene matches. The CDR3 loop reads CASSSGTGRSSDTQYF. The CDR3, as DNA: TGTGCCAGCAGTTCCGGGACAGGGAGGTCATCAGATACGCAGTATTTT.

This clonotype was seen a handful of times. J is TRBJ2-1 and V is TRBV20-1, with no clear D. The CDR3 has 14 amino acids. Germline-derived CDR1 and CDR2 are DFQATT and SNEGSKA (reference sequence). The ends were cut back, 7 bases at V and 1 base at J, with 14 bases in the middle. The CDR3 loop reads CSVNRAGSYNEQFF. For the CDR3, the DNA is TGCAGTGTCAACCGGGCCGGGTCCTACAATGAGCAGTTCTTC.